Listed here are 9 T cell receptor beta chains from one sample, sequenced in a study of blood T cell repertoires in COVID-19. TCRdb's table, derived via immunoSEQ multiplex PCR, lists solely in-frame clones and lacks some. The table shows some 53,000 clones, with roughly 87% occurring only once. The sequenced sample was peripheral blood. The receptors stem from a human donor in a cohort sampled during active COVID-19.

The chain has TRBV10-3 and TRBJ2-7, with 10 positions matching TRBD2. V was clipped by 2 bases and J by 2 bases; unmatched bases: 12. This CDR3 has 18 residues. CDR1 ENHRY and CDR2 SYGVKD come from the germline V gene. CDR3 nucleotide sequence: TGTGCCATCAGTGAGACCCGTTTAGCGGGAGGAACGACCTACGAGCAGTACTTC. Protein: CAISETRLAGGTTYEQYF.

This sequence joins TRBV19 and TRBJ1-1; 8 bases fit TRBD1. Germline CDR1 is LNHDA and CDR2 is SQIVND (reference sequence). The J segment lost 4 bases and the V segment lost 5 bases, leaving 6 bases of the junction unmatched. This CDR3 has 14 residues. CDR3 DNA sequence: TGTGCCAGTAGTGTGGACAGGGCGAGCACTGAAGCTTTCTTT. This sequence encodes CASSVDRASTEAFF.

The chain is built from TRBV7-9 and TRBJ1-1; a possible D gene is TRBD1 (6 bases). With 6 bases removed from V and 7 bases from J, the gap between germline ends came to 9 bases. The CDR3 runs to 11 residues. Germline assignment: CDR1 SEHNR and CDR2 FQNEAQ (reference sequence). CDR3 nucleotides: TGTGCCAGCAGTCAAGGGGGTGAAGCTTTCTTT. It is translated as CASSQGGEAFF.

This chain links TRBV9 with TRBJ2-5, with D possibly TRBD1 on 5 matching bases. The germline CDR1 and CDR2 sequences are SGDLS and YYNGEE. V was pared by 0 bases and J by 3 bases, with 15 bases between. The CDR3 is 16 residues long. The CDR3 bases are TGTGCCAGCAGCGTAGGGGGCCCGGGCAACAAAGAGACCCAGTACTTC. Translated: CASSVGGPGNKETQYF.

This chain uses TRBV5-6 with TRBJ2-7; perhaps TRBD1 as D (6 bases). Trimming left V 3 bases short and J 11 bases short, with 15 bases between. The CDR3 contains 12 residues. CDR1 and CDR2 (germline): SGHDT, YYEEEE. CDR3 loop: CASSSQNNREYF. The CDR3 coding sequence is TGTGCCAGCAGCTCCCAAAATAACAGGGAGTACTTC.

CDR3 nucleotides: TGTGCCAGCAGTGAACAGGGAAAAGGAGAGACCCAGTACTTC. Encoded protein: CASSEQGKGETQYF. The V and J genes are TRBV6-1 and TRBJ2-5; possibly TRBD1 for D (5 bases). The CDR3 has 14 amino acids. Per the germline V gene, CDR1 is MNHNS and CDR2 is SASEGT. V lost 2 bases and J 4 bases, leaving 11 bases between the germline ends.

This chain connects TRBV27 to TRBJ2-7; 7 bases are a match to TRBD2. CDR3 length equals 14 residues. V trimming: 4 bases; J trimming: 6 bases; junction bases outside the gene matches: 9. Germline-derived CDR1 and CDR2 are MNHEY and SMNVEV (reference sequence). The CDR3 loop reads CASSSSGWGFEQYF. The CDR3 DNA follows: TGTGCCAGCAGTTCTAGCGGATGGGGTTTCGAGCAGTACTTC.

This rearrangement joins TRBV9 to TRBJ2-7; 12 bases line up with TRBD2. Germline CDR1 is SGDLS and CDR2 is YYNGEE. V was pared by 1 base and J by 1 base, with 3 bases of the junction left unmatched. The CDR3 is 16 amino acids. The CDR3 is CASSVSSGRGSYEQYF. CDR3 coding DNA: TGTGCCAGCAGCGTATCTAGCGGGAGGGGATCCTACGAGCAGTACTTC.

The chain employs TRBV7-6 and TRBJ1-5; D gene unclear. Deletions cut 8 bases from V and 1 base from J, with 9 bases between. The CDR3 contains 13 residues. The germline CDR1 and CDR2 sequences are SGHVS and FNYEAQ. The CDR3: CASGGGSNQPQHF. DNA for the CDR3: TGTGCCAGCGGAGGAGGGAGCAATCAGCCCCAGCATTTT.